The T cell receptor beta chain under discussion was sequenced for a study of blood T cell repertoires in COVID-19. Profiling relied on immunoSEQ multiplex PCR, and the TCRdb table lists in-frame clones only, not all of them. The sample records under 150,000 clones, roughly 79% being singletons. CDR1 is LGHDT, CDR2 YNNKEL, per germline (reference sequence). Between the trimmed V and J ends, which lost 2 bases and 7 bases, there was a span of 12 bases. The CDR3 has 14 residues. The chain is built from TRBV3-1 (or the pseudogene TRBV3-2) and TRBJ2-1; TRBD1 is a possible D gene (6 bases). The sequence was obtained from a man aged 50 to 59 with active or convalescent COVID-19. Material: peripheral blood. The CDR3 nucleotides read TGTGCCAGCAGCCAACAAGACAGGATGAATGAGCAGTTCTTC. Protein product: CASSQQDRMNEQFF.